The 26 T cell receptor beta chains in this list originate from one sample, sequenced in a study of blood T cell repertoires in COVID-19. Measured with immunoSEQ multiplex PCR; TCRdb has only the in-frame clones, and not every one. The table shows about 470,000 clones, with 87% occurring only once. Sequencing was performed on PBMCs or T cells enriched from blood (not recorded which). Receptors originate from a woman younger than 30 who had recovered from COVID-19.

This clone was observed a few times. The chain links TRBV15 to TRBJ2-5, with D perhaps TRBD2 (5 bases). The V end was cut by 2 bases, the J end by 5 bases, with 15 bases between. CDR1 is LNHNV, CDR2 YYDKDF, per germline (reference sequence). This CDR3 has 15 residues. CDR3 residues: CATSRSGKERETQYF. The CDR3 DNA sequence: TGTGCCACCAGCAGATCCGGGAAGGAGAGGGAGACCCAGTACTTC. Filled out from reference TRBV15 and TRBJ2-5, the complete variable domain reads DAMVIQNPRYQVTQFGKPVTLSCSQTLNHNVMYWYQQKSSQAPKLLFHYYDKDFNNEADTPDNFQSRRPNTSFCFLDIRSPGLGDTAMYLCATSRSGKERETQYFGPGTRLLVL.

This chain joins TRBV2 and TRBJ1-4; no firm D call. The ends were cut back, 7 bases at V and 0 bases at J, with 18 bases in the middle. CDR3 size: 17 residues. Germline-derived CDR1 and CDR2 are SNHLY and FYNNEI. This chain's CDR3 is CASKHSHPKTTNEKLFF. CDR3 nucleotide sequence: TGTGCCAGCAAACACAGTCATCCGAAGACAACTAATGAAAAACTGTTTTTT.

The chain joins TRBV5-1 to TRBJ1-2, with a weak D call TRBD1 (6 bases). Germline CDR1 and CDR2: SGHRS and YFSETQ. This CDR3 is 14 amino acids long. Trimming removed 0 bases from V and 8 bases from J, with 14 bases in between. As DNA, the CDR3 is TGCGCCAGCAGCTTGGCCTCACGGGGGGCGGGCTACACCTTC. Translated, it gives CASSLASRGAGYTF.

V and J are TRBV19 and TRBJ1-5; D call uncertain. The V end was cut by 2 bases, the J end by 5 bases, with 7 bases between. Germline values: CDR1 LNHDA, CDR2 SQIVND (reference sequence). The CDR3 is 13 residues long. The DNA of the CDR3 is TGTGCCAGTAGTATACCGTCGGATCAGCCCCAGCATTTT. Its translation: CASSIPSDQPQHF.

This sequence joins TRBV10-1 and TRBJ2-2; tentatively, D is TRBD1 (5 bases). In germline, CDR1 is WNHNN, CDR2 SYGVQD (reference sequence). Trimming took 3 bases from V and 4 from J, leaving 18 bases between them. The CDR3 is 17 amino acids. The CDR3 sequence: CASSDPSWGGSTGELFF. The CDR3 coding sequence is TGCGCCAGCAGTGACCCCTCATGGGGCGGAAGCACCGGGGAGCTGTTTTTT.

The chain employs TRBV3-1 (or the pseudogene TRBV3-2) and TRBJ1-2, with D uncertain. The CDR3 is 14 amino acids. CDR1 and CDR2 from the germline V gene are LGHDT and YNNKEL (reference sequence). V lost 4 bases and J lost 0, with 9 bases in between. CDR3 loop: CASSPPLANYGYTF. The CDR3 bases are TGTGCCAGCAGCCCCCCACTTGCTAACTATGGCTACACCTTC.

This chain links TRBV12-3 or TRBV12-4 with TRBJ2-7; D not resolved. The CDR3 sequence is 12 residues long. V was clipped by 5 bases and J by 3 bases, with 8 bases between them. DNA of the CDR3: TGTGCCAGCAGTCCAATAGTCTACGAGCAGTACTTC. Translated: CASSPIVYEQYF.

The DNA for the CDR3 is TGCGCCAGCAGTCAAGCCCACAGGGTACGAGTTGAGGAAAAACTGTTTTTT. This encodes CASSQAHRVRVEEKLFF. The J gene is TRBJ1-4, the V gene TRBV23-1; possibly TRBD1 for D (6 bases). TRBV23-1 is identified as an open reading frame with a role that is uncertain. The CDR3 has 17 amino acids. V dropped 2 bases and J dropped 8 bases, with 21 bases sitting between them.

The chain employs TRBV12-5 and TRBJ1-5, with D perhaps matching TRBD1 (5 bases). Germline V gene data show CDR1 as LGHNT and CDR2 as FRNRAP. V was pared by 3 bases and J by 2 bases, with 11 bases between. The CDR3 runs to 15 residues. This CDR3 reads CASGLEGRGNQPQHF. The CDR3 DNA reads as TGTGCTAGTGGTTTAGAGGGGAGGGGCAATCAGCCCCAGCATTTT.

This sequence joins TRBV5-1 and TRBJ2-7, with a weak D call TRBD2 (6 bases). V lost 4 bases and J 1 base, leaving 12 bases between the germline ends. The CDR3 spans 14 residues. Germline V gives CDR1 SGHRS, CDR2 YFSETQ. The DNA of the CDR3 is TGCGCCAGCAGCGGGACTTTCAAATCCTACGAGCAGTACTTC. Amino acids: CASSGTFKSYEQYF.

V gene TRBV11-2 combines with J gene TRBJ1-4; D uncertain. CDR1 and CDR2 (germline): SGHAT, FQNNGV. The V gene lost 0 bases and the J gene lost 8 bases, with 7 bases spanning the gap. CDR3 length equals 13 residues. The CDR3 spells CASSLDWAEKLFF. DNA for the CDR3: TGTGCCAGCAGCTTAGATTGGGCAGAAAAACTGTTTTTT.

Here the CDR3 reads CASSFTGDPFAAFF. CDR3 in DNA: TGTGCCAGCAGCTTTACAGGGGACCCCTTCGCCGCTTTCTTT. The gene calls are TRBV5-5 and TRBJ1-1; 7 bases map to TRBD1. V lost 2 bases and J lost 11; bases outside the gene matches: 12. Germline CDR1 reads SGHKS; CDR2 reads YYEKEE (reference sequence). This CDR3 has 14 residues. The complete variable domain, with remaining parts taken from reference TRBV5-5 and TRBJ1-1, reads DAGVTQSPTHLIKTRGQQVTLRCSPISGHKSVSWYQQVLGQGPQFIFQYYEKEERGRGNFPDRFSARQFPNYSSELNVNALLLGDSALYLCASSFTGDPFAAFFGQGTRLTVV.

This clone has just a few counts. The chain is built from TRBV25-1 and TRBJ2-5; D ambiguous. CDR3 length: 15 residues. The V and J ends lost 4 bases and 5 bases respectively, with 17 bases between them. The germline V gene has CDR1 MGHDK and CDR2 SYGVNS. The CDR3: CASSGVVTQWETQYF. In nucleotides, the CDR3 is TGTGCCAGCAGTGGTGTGGTCACTCAATGGGAGACCCAGTACTTC.

V gene TRBV7-3 combines with J gene TRBJ1-6; the D gene is possibly TRBD1 (5 bases). V lost 5 bases and J 11 bases, leaving 16 bases between the germline ends. The CDR3 extends over 14 amino acids. Germline V gene lookup returns CDR1 SGHTA and CDR2 FQGTGA. CDR3 nucleotide sequence: TGTGCCAGCAGCCCTGGGGGGATTTCGGCACCCCTCCACTTT. Amino acids: CASSPGGISAPLHF.

This chain links TRBV6-5 with TRBJ2-5, with TRBD2 identical over 9 bases. The V segment lost 3 bases and the J segment 3 bases; nucleotides outside the gene matches: 2. The CDR3 is made up of 14 amino acids. The germline CDR1 and CDR2 sequences are MNHEY and SVGAGI. The CDR3 loop reads CASSYQRGEETQYF. The CDR3 coding sequence is TGTGCCAGCAGTTATCAGCGGGGGGAAGAGACCCAGTACTTC.

This clone was found once. The chain links TRBV3-1 (or the pseudogene TRBV3-2) to TRBJ1-2; 11 bases map to TRBD1. Germline loops: CDR1 LGHDT, CDR2 YNNKEL (reference sequence). CDR3 length: 15 residues. V gave up 4 bases and J gave up 6 bases; unmatched junction bases: 7. Here the CDR3 DNA reads TGTGCCAGCAGCCCCCGGGACAGGGGGTCCAATGGCTACACCTTC. Translated: CASSPRDRGSNGYTF.

This chain joins TRBV2 and TRBJ1-2; tentatively, D is TRBD1 (6 bases). The CDR3 is 14 residues long. Germline CDR1 SNHLY, CDR2 FYNNEI. V lost 5 bases to trimming and J lost 0 bases, with 10 bases between them. The CDR3 spells CASSQTGANYGYTF. The CDR3 bases are TGTGCCAGCAGTCAGACAGGAGCTAACTATGGCTACACCTTC.

This clone was recorded only once. The V and J genes are TRBV7-2 and TRBJ2-5, with TRBD1 as a possible D gene (5 bases). Germline V lookup: CDR1 SGHTA, CDR2 FQGNSA. V lost 5 bases to trimming and J lost 5 bases, with 18 bases between them. There are 15 residues in the CDR3. The CDR3 DNA reads TGTGCCAGCAGCGACCAGGGTAGTCCCCACGAGACCCAGTACTTC. This gives the protein CASSDQGSPHETQYF.

This chain connects TRBV27 to TRBJ2-5; 10 nucleotides match TRBD2. The germline V gene has CDR1 MNHEY and CDR2 SMNVEV (reference sequence). The length of the CDR3 is 14 residues. V lost 5 bases to trimming and J lost 4 bases; unmatched junction nucleotides: 4. The CDR3: CASSLAGARETQYF. CDR3 nucleotides: TGTGCCAGCAGTCTAGCGGGGGCACGAGAGACCCAGTACTTC.

This chain uses TRBV12-3 or TRBV12-4 with TRBJ1-1; 8 bases match TRBD1. The CDR3 contains 13 residues. Trimming took 3 bases from V and 5 from J; bases not matched to a gene: 2. The CDR3 DNA is TGTGCCAGCAGTTTCAGGGACAGGACTGAAGCTTTCTTT. Its protein product is CASSFRDRTEAFF.

V and J are TRBV3-1 (or the pseudogene TRBV3-2) and TRBJ1-2; 7 nucleotides align to TRBD1. After removal of 1 base from V and 4 bases from J, the junction contained 3 bases not matched to a gene. The CDR3 runs to 14 residues. Germline V gene lookup returns CDR1 LGHDT and CDR2 YNNKEL (reference sequence). The CDR3 spells CASSQGRTGYGYTF. CDR3 coding DNA: TGTGCCAGCAGCCAAGGTAGGACAGGCTATGGCTACACCTTC.

The chain couples TRBV9 to TRBJ2-3; 7 bases match TRBD2. The CDR3 consists of 15 residues. J gave up 1 base and V 4 bases, and 6 bases lay outside the gene matches. Germline V CDR1 and CDR2: SGDLS, YYNGEE. The DNA of the CDR3 is TGTGCCAGCAGCCCCTTGGGGGGGGGCACAGATACGCAGTATTTT. Protein product: CASSPLGGGTDTQYF.

The chain combines TRBV27 with TRBJ2-7; TRBD2 aligns across 11 bases. Germline-derived CDR1 and CDR2 are MNHEY and SMNVEV (reference sequence). V shed 9 bases, J shed 3 bases, and the junction held 10 bases outside the gene matches. This CDR3 has 15 residues. CDR3 protein: CASMILAGGIYEQYF. In DNA, the CDR3 is TGTGCCAGTATGATCCTAGCGGGGGGTATCTACGAGCAGTACTTC.

This clone came up once. This chain uses TRBV19 with TRBJ1-6; TRBD1 matches 8 bases. CDR1 is LNHDA and CDR2 is SQIVND in the germline V gene (reference sequence). The length of the CDR3 is 15 residues. V lost 9 bases to trimming and J lost 8 bases; unmatched junction nucleotides: 12. DNA of the CDR3: TGTGCCAGCCGACTGGACAGGGAATCGGATTCACCCCTCCACTTT. Translation: CASRLDRESDSPLHF.

The chain carries TRBV27 and TRBJ2-7; D may be TRBD1 (7 bases). CDR1 MNHEY and CDR2 SMNVEV come from the germline V gene (reference sequence). CDR3 size: 17 residues. Trimming shortened V by 6 bases and J by 3 bases, and 24 bases separated the two germline ends. The DNA of the CDR3 is TGTGCCAGCAGCCGAGAGGAGGGTAGGGGACAGTTCTACGAGCAGTACTTC. Translated, it gives CASSREEGRGQFYEQYF.

This chain links TRBV5-1 with TRBJ2-5; D is perhaps TRBD1 (6 bases). Germline V gene sequence: CDR1 SGHRS, CDR2 YFSETQ. Between the trimmed V and J ends, which lost 3 bases and 3 bases, there was a span of 9 bases. The CDR3 covers 13 residues. The DNA for the CDR3 is TGCGCCAGCAGCTCTAGGACAGAAGAGACCCAGTACTTC. It is translated as CASSSRTEETQYF.